The 31 T cell receptor beta chains given below trace back to one sample, sequenced in a study of Ad26.COV2.S vaccination and SARS-CoV-2 variants. The table came from immunoSEQ multiplex PCR; TCRdb's copy has only in-frame clones and leaves some out. Among 440,000 or so clones listed, roughly 87% were seen once. Stated treatment: around 19 received Ad26.COV2.S at low or high dose, single or two shots; about five received placebo; per-sample allocation not given. Material that was analyzed had been drawn on day 63 after the first vaccine or placebo injection. This material consisted of peripheral blood, taken in a trial of Ad26.COV2.S vaccine versus placebo. These receptor sequences come from a person between 18 and 65 years old who received the Ad26.COV2.S COVID-19 vaccine or a placebo.

The chain is built from TRBV7-9 and TRBJ2-2; perhaps TRBD2 as D (7 bases). The germline V gene encodes CDR1 SEHNR and CDR2 FQNEAQ (reference sequence). CDR3 length: 15 residues. V was pared by 5 bases and J by 0 bases, with 10 bases between. CDR3 loop: CASSPGGSNTGELFF. DNA of the CDR3: TGTGCCAGCAGCCCGGGGGGCTCGAACACCGGGGAGCTGTTTTTT.

V gene TRBV28 combines with J gene TRBJ1-4; TRBD1 might be the D (6 bases). Germline V lookup: CDR1 MDHEN, CDR2 SYDVKM. The V end lost 5 bases, the J end lost 4 bases, and 20 bases lay between the germline ends. The CDR3 loop spans 17 amino acids. As DNA, the CDR3 is TGTGCCAGCAGTCCCTTGGGTTTGGACAGCTATAATGAAAAACTGTTTTTT. Translated: CASSPLGLDSYNEKLFF.

Remarks on this clone: At one end, the junction sequence differs from germline, possibly due to a read error. The chain uses TRBV28 and TRBJ2-3; TRBD2 aligns across 9 bases. CDR3 length: 14 amino acids. The germline V gene encodes CDR1 MDHEN and CDR2 SYDVKM. CDR3 coding DNA: TGTGCCAGCAGCTTATCAGCGGGAGGAGATACGCAGTATTTT. It encodes CASSLSAGGDTQYF.

The CDR3 sequence is CASSLSPGVGGSTDTQYF. The DNA for the CDR3 is TGTGCCAGCAGCTTATCTCCCGGGGTTGGCGGTAGCACAGATACGCAGTATTTT. The gene calls are TRBV7-2 and TRBJ2-3; possible D gene TRBD2, 5 bases. Germline CDR1 SGHTA, CDR2 FQGNSA. The CDR3 is made up of 18 amino acids. The V and J ends lost 2 bases and 0 bases respectively, with 18 bases between them.

The chain combines TRBV4-2 with TRBJ2-2, with 7 nucleotides matching TRBD1. V lost 4 bases, J lost 0 bases, and 17 bases stayed unmatched. Germline CDR1 is LGHNA and CDR2 is YNFKEQ. This CDR3 is 20 amino acids long. CDR3 DNA: TGTGCCAGCAGCCTTCGAGAACGGGACAGTGCAGCCTCGAACACCGGGGAGCTGTTTTTT. Protein: CASSLRERDSAASNTGELFF.

The rearrangement uses TRBV2 and TRBJ2-7, with D unclear. The CDR3 covers 11 residues. The V gene lost 5 bases and the J gene lost 3 bases, with 5 bases spanning the gap. CDR1 is SNHLY, CDR2 FYNNEI, per germline. The CDR3 bases are TGTGCCAGCAGTAGTAGCTACGAGCAGTACTTC. It encodes CASSSSYEQYF.

The V gene is TRBV19, the J gene TRBJ2-1, with 13 positions matching TRBD2. Per the germline V gene, CDR1 is LNHDA and CDR2 is SQIVND (reference sequence). CDR3 length: 15 amino acids. The V gene end was trimmed by 3 bases and the J gene end by 8 bases; junction bases not matched to a gene: 4. The CDR3 loop is CASSIRTSGSYEQFF. The CDR3 nucleotides read TGTGCCAGTAGTATTAGGACTAGCGGGAGCTATGAGCAGTTCTTC.

V and J are TRBV6-2 or TRBV6-3 and TRBJ2-6, with no clear D. Germline V gene data show CDR1 as MNHEY and CDR2 as SVGEGT. V lost 0 bases and J lost 2, with 5 bases in between. The CDR3 is 15 residues long. CDR3 nucleotide sequence: TGTGCCAGCAGTTACTCCCCTGCTGGGGCCAACGTCCTGACTTTC. It encodes CASSYSPAGANVLTF.

This chain connects TRBV18 to TRBJ2-3, with 10 nucleotides matching TRBD1. This CDR3 contains 16 residues. The germline CDR1 and CDR2 sequences are KGHSH and LQKENI. V was clipped by 3 bases and J by 3 bases; unmatched bases: 6. The CDR3 DNA reads TGTGCCAGCTCACCCTCGGGACAGGGGTGGACAGATACGCAGTATTTT. It codes for CASSPSGQGWTDTQYF.

This chain joins TRBV5-1 and TRBJ2-7; a possible D gene is TRBD2 (5 bases). This CDR3 has 15 residues. The ends were cut back, 0 bases at V and 0 bases at J, with 10 bases in the middle. Germline assignment: CDR1 SGHRS and CDR2 YFSETQ. The CDR3 bases are TGCGCCAGCAGCTTGGGCGCGGGCCCCTCCTACGAGCAGTACTTC. Translated: CASSLGAGPSYEQYF.

The chain recombines TRBV6-5 with TRBJ2-7, with D maybe TRBD2 (6 bases). The ends were cut back, 1 base at V and 7 bases at J, with 8 bases in the middle. This CDR3 has 12 amino acids. The germline CDR1 and CDR2 sequences are MNHEY and SVGAGI. CDR3 sequence reads: CASSYLGGEQYF. For the CDR3, the DNA is TGTGCCAGCAGTTACTTGGGAGGTGAGCAGTACTTC.

The chain couples TRBV6-4 to TRBJ2-1, with 8 bases aligning to TRBD2. The V and J ends lost 0 bases and 4 bases, in that order; junction bases with no gene match: 8. Per germline, CDR1 MRHNA and CDR2 SNTAGT. The CDR3 has 17 amino acids. This chain's CDR3 is CASSDSPGLVRYNEQFF. The CDR3 DNA sequence: TGTGCCAGCAGTGACTCACCGGGACTAGTAAGATACAATGAGCAGTTCTTC.

This chain connects TRBV19 to TRBJ2-3; D uncertain. This CDR3 contains 13 residues. The ends were cut back, 3 bases at V and 4 bases at J, with 8 bases in the middle. The germline V gene encodes CDR1 LNHDA and CDR2 SQIVND (reference sequence). For the CDR3, the DNA is TGTGCCAGTAGTATCCGAGACTCAGATACGCAGTATTTT. Translated, it gives CASSIRDSDTQYF.

This clone was counted a few times. This CDR3 reads CAWSQEKLFF. CDR3 bases: TGTGCCTGGAGCCAGGAAAAACTGTTTTTT. The chain links TRBV30 to TRBJ1-4; D is unresolved. The CDR3 consists of 10 residues. The V gene lost 3 bases and the J gene lost 8 bases, with 4 bases spanning the gap. Germline V CDR1 and CDR2: GTSNPN, SVGIG (reference sequence).

The rearrangement joins TRBV19 to TRBJ2-1, with 14 bases identical to TRBD2. Per germline, CDR1 LNHDA and CDR2 SQIVND (reference sequence). The CDR3 covers 16 residues. V was pared by 5 bases and J by 8 bases, with 8 bases of the junction left unmatched. The DNA of the CDR3 is TGTGCCAGTAGTGTCCTCGGGACTAGCGGGAGTGATGAGCAGTTCTTC. Encoded protein: CASSVLGTSGSDEQFF.

The chain recombines TRBV10-3 with TRBJ1-5, with TRBD1 as a possible D gene (5 bases). In germline, CDR1 is ENHRY, CDR2 SYGVKD. V was cut by 6 bases and J by 4 bases, with 13 bases left in between. This CDR3 has 14 residues. The CDR3 sequence: CAIRQEGGNQPQHF. The DNA for the CDR3 is TGTGCCATCAGACAGGAGGGAGGGAATCAGCCCCAGCATTTT.

This chain connects TRBV10-3 to TRBJ1-4, with 7 bases lining up with TRBD1. After removal of 6 bases from V and 3 bases from J, the junction contained 1 base not matched to a gene. This CDR3 contains 13 residues. Germline CDR1 and CDR2: ENHRY and SYGVKD. The DNA of the CDR3 is TGTGCCATCAGGGGACAGCCTAATGAAAAACTGTTTTTT. Amino acids: CAIRGQPNEKLFF.

This chain joins TRBV7-9 and TRBJ2-3; TRBD2 might be the D (5 bases). With 4 bases removed from V and 0 bases from J, the gap between germline ends came to 14 bases. Germline-derived CDR1 and CDR2 are SEHNR and FQNEAQ (reference sequence). The CDR3 extends over 16 amino acids. CDR3 coding DNA: TGTGCCAGCAGCTCCCGGTCCGGGGTCAGCACAGATACGCAGTATTTT. Its protein product is CASSSRSGVSTDTQYF.

The rearrangement uses TRBV18 and TRBJ1-5; D gene unclear. Germline assignment: CDR1 KGHSH and CDR2 LQKENI. The CDR3 consists of 16 residues. V gave up 0 bases and J gave up 0 bases, with 9 bases separating them. The DNA of the CDR3 is TGTGCCAGCTCACCACCAGGAAGGGCTAGCAATCAGCCCCAGCATTTT. Its protein product is CASSPPGRASNQPQHF.

The chain uses TRBV9 and TRBJ2-1; tentative D call: TRBD2 (6 bases). Germline loops: CDR1 SGDLS, CDR2 YYNGEE. V dropped 0 bases and J dropped 4 bases, with 14 bases sitting between them. This CDR3 comprises 16 residues. As DNA, the CDR3 is TGTGCCAGCAGCGTAGACGGGAGAGAGCGTTACAATGAGCAGTTCTTC. This codes for CASSVDGRERYNEQFF.

This chain uses TRBV28 with TRBJ1-2; D may be TRBD1 (5 bases). Germline CDR1 is MDHEN and CDR2 is SYDVKM. Trimming removed 5 bases at V and 1 base at J, with 11 bases between. There are 14 residues in the CDR3. CDR3 bases: TGTGCCAGCAGTGTCACAGGCGATAACTATGGCTACACCTTC. Its translation is CASSVTGDNYGYTF.

The V and J genes are TRBV19 and TRBJ2-7; D call uncertain. CDR1 is LNHDA, CDR2 SQIVND, per germline (reference sequence). V was trimmed by 4 bases and J by 2 bases, leaving 3 bases between them. The CDR3 extends over 11 amino acids. The CDR3 coding sequence is TGTGCCAGTAGTAACACCTACGAGCAGTACTTC. Its protein product is CASSNTYEQYF.

The V and J genes are TRBV28 and TRBJ1-2; D call uncertain. CDR3 length: 12 amino acids. The V end was cut by 3 bases, the J end by 4 bases, with 6 bases between. CDR1 and CDR2 (germline): MDHEN, SYDVKM. The CDR3 DNA reads TGTGCCAGCAGTTTCCTTGTCTATGGCTACACCTTC. It encodes CASSFLVYGYTF.

The V call is TRBV7-9, the J call TRBJ2-7, with a possible D match to TRBD1 (5 bases). This CDR3 has 14 amino acids. The V gene's germline CDR1 is SEHNR and CDR2 FQNEAQ (reference sequence). V was shortened by 7 bases and J by 1 base, with 14 bases between the two germline ends. The CDR3 region has the DNA TGTGCCAGCACCGTCGACAGTTCTTCCTACGAGCAGTACTTC. The encoded protein is CASTVDSSSYEQYF.

The chain employs TRBV27 and TRBJ2-7; D possibly corresponds to TRBD1 (5 bases). This CDR3 is built from 15 residues. Trimming stripped 6 bases from V and 0 bases from J, with 15 bases between. Germline CDR1 MNHEY, CDR2 SMNVEV (reference sequence). The CDR3 DNA sequence: TGTGCCAGCAGCCCACAGGTCGGAACCTCCTACGAGCAGTACTTC. Translation gives CASSPQVGTSYEQYF.

The chain has TRBV18 and TRBJ2-2, with no clear D. This CDR3 spans 15 amino acids. V was clipped by 0 bases and J by 3 bases, with 8 bases between them. Germline V gene sequence: CDR1 KGHSH, CDR2 LQKENI. This CDR3 reads CASSPPVRYTGELFF. The CDR3 DNA reads as TGTGCCAGCTCACCACCGGTCAGGTACACCGGGGAGCTGTTTTTT.

CDR3 coding DNA: TGTGCCACCAGTGATCCCGGGACAGGGACCTACAATGAGCAGTTCTTC. It specifies CATSDPGTGTYNEQFF. The rearrangement links TRBV24-1 to TRBJ2-1; 9 positions agree with TRBD1. The CDR3 sequence is 16 residues long. Germline CDR1 KGHDR, CDR2 SFDVKD. The trim removed 3 bases at V and 2 bases at J, leaving 4 bases unmatched.

The chain's CDR3 is CASSLYGGGGYEQYF. DNA for the CDR3: TGTGCCAGCAGTTTGTATGGGGGGGGCGGCTACGAGCAGTACTTC. The gene calls are TRBV28 and TRBJ2-7; the D gene is possibly TRBD2 (7 bases). The germline V gene has CDR1 MDHEN and CDR2 SYDVKM. Between the trimmed V and J ends, which lost 3 bases and 3 bases, there was a span of 15 bases. The CDR3 has 15 residues.

This clone was seen just once. The J gene is TRBJ2-7, the V gene TRBV18; tentative D call: TRBD2 (5 bases). V lost 0 bases and J lost 2, with 8 bases in between. Per germline, CDR1 KGHSH and CDR2 LQKENI. This CDR3 region has 14 residues. The CDR3 region has the DNA TGTGCCAGCTCACCACCCCTAGCAACCTACGAGCAGTACTTC. As protein: CASSPPLATYEQYF.

Comments on this clone: Other DNA variants within this sample encode the same CDR3. This sequence joins TRBV6-2 or TRBV6-3 and TRBJ1-5; D not certain. The germline gives CDR1 MNHEY, CDR2 SVGEGT. The CDR3 runs to 15 residues. V gave up 2 bases and J gave up 0 bases, with 8 bases separating them. CDR3 residues: CASSYVSYSNQPQHF. The CDR3 coding sequence is TGTGCCAGCAGTTACGTTAGCTATAGCAATCAGCCCCAGCATTTT.

The DNA of the CDR3 is TGCGCCAGCAGCCCCCGGGACTCCTCCTACGAGCAGTACTTC. It translates to CASSPRDSSYEQYF. The V call is TRBV5-1, the J call TRBJ2-7; D might be TRBD2 (6 bases). CDR3 size: 14 residues. V was shortened by 4 bases and J by 0 bases, with 11 bases between the two germline ends. CDR1 is SGHRS and CDR2 is YFSETQ in the germline V gene.